This T cell receptor beta chain comes out of a study of blood T cell repertoires in COVID-19. Overall study context: Samples representing acute and convalescent COVID-19 were sourced from the United States, Italy and Spain. Sample material is recorded as cDNA or gDNA derived from T cells, B-cell-depleted T cells, or PBMCs.

Germline CDR1 reads SGHDT; CDR2 reads YYEEEE. Germline trimming cut 4 bases from V and 6 bases from J; bases unmatched to any gene: 15. The CDR3 consists of 16 residues. Original data processing: Estimation of nucleated cell counts was performed using reference gene primer amplification. The assay was immunoSEQ multiplex PCR, and TCRdb's table has in-frame clones only and misses some. Clone size and V and J calls were adopted from that table, with D and trimming inferred from the DNA. The sample lists approximately 89,000 clones, 75% to 85% occurring once. Specimen: peripheral blood. V gene TRBV5-6 combines with J gene TRBJ1-2, with 7 bases aligning to TRBD1. This TCR came from a man between 65 and 80 years old with acute or convalescent COVID-19. This CDR3 reads CASSRSDRESYDGYTF. In DNA, the CDR3 is TGTGCCAGCAGCAGATCAGACAGGGAGAGTTACGATGGCTACACCTTC. Full variable domain (remainder filled in from reference TRBV5-6 and TRBJ1-2): DAGVTQSPTHLIKTRGQQVTLRCSPKSGHDTVSWYQQALGQGPQFIFQYYEEEERQRGNFPDRFSGHQFPNYSSELNVNALLLGDSALYLCASSRSDRESYDGYTFGSGTRLTVV.